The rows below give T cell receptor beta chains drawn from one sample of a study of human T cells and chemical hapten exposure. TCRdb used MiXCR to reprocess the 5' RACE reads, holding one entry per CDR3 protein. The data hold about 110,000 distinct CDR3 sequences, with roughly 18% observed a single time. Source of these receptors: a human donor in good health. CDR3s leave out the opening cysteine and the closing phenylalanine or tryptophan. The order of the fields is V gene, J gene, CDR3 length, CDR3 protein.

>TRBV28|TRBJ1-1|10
ASSSGNTEAF
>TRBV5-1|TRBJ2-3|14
ASTLSRDYRTDTQY
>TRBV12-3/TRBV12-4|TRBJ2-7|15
ASSSYAVSAQGYEQY
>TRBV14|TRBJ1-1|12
ASSQDLDFGEAF
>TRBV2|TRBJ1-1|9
ASTGGTEAF
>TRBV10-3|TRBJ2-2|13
AINPGTGGTGELF
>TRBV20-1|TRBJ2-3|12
SVQTSEGPDTQY
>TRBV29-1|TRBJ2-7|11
SVVGTSGYEQY
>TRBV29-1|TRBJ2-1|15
SVVVPLQGAANNEQF
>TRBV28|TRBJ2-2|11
ASSLDDTGELF
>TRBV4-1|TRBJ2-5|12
ASSQRGDQETQY
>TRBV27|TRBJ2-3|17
ASRRSGQGAGGSTDTQY
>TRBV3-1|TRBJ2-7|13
ASSTREAGGYEQY
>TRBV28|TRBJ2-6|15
ASTRQGVSSGANVLT
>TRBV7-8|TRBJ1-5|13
ASSRTPSSNQPQH
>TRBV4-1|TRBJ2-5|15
ASSQAPGTGAQETQY
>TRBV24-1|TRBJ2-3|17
ATSDFTGTGPISTDTQY
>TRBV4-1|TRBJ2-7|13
ASSHTSGRLDEQY
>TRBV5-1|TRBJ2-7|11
ASGQGPAYEQY
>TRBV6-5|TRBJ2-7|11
ASSYTGKYEQY
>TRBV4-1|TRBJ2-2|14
ASSQDRQGGTGELF
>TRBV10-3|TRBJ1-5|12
AIRSPGPNQPQH
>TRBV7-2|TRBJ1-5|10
ASSGGVQPQH
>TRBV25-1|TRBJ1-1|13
ASSELATTNTEAF
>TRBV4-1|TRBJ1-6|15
ASSQEGRAGVNSPLH
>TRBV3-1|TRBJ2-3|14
ASSLLASGRTDTQY
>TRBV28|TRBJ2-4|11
ATDMRTKNIQY
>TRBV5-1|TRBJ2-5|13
ASSYGGGHQETQY
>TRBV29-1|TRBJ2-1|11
SVDTKSANEQF
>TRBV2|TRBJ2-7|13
ASSPTSQLVYEQY
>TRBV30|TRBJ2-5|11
AWGKGKLHSGY
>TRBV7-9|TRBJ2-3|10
ASKDGADTQY
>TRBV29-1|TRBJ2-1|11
SGVPDTDEEQF
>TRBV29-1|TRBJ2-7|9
SVWQAYEQY
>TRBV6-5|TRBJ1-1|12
ASSYGQGWTEAF
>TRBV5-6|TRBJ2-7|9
ASSFSYEQY
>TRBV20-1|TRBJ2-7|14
SASKSGTTPPGEQY
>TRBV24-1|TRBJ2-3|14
ATSEGLSPTSAPQY
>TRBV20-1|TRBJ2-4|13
SARDQRLAKNIQY
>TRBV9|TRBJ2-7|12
ASSVGPNKGEQY